This T cell receptor (beta chain) was recovered during a study of T cell repertoires in cytomegalovirus infection. Across the whole study: From public TCR beta signatures came an indication of both CMV infection and matching HLA type.

Study conclusions and caveats: There were HLA-C-restricted CMV-specific TCR beta clonotypes dominating the ex vivo response. Summed public TCR beta family frequency identified CMV carriers bearing the relevant HLA.

Worth noting for this clonotype: Its target is not known. Relative to the germline gene, one junction end is altered; a read error may explain this.

TCRdb recomputed calls from the reads with MiXCR, one row per CDR3 protein. The table includes about 250,000 distinct CDR3 sequences, about a sixth detected once. CDR3 length: 12 amino acids. This chain connects TRBV12-3 or TRBV12-4 to TRBJ2-7; tentatively, D is TRBD2 (5 bases). Input material: CD8+ T cells from PBMCs. The clonotype originates from a human donor in good health (CMV status not recorded). Some clones in this sample may be carry-over from other donors' samples. The CDR3 loop reads CTSSPPRGEQYF. The CDR3 nucleotides read TGTACCAGCAGTCCTCCTCGGGGCGAGCAGTACTTC.